This T cell receptor (beta chain) was found in a study of cytomegalovirus exposure and HLA in healthy donors. This clone is a singleton in its sample. The target antigen is unknown. V gave up 8 bases and J gave up 0 bases; unmatched junction bases: 6. The germline V gene encodes CDR1 SNHLY and CDR2 FYNNEI. There are 15 residues in the CDR3. TCRdb's copy holds only in-frame clones and misses some; the assay was immunoSEQ multiplex PCR. The table has fewer than 250,000 clones, about 87% seen once. Study-wide results and limits: Subsequent analysis found a tendency for first-cohort TCR clusters to co-occur within the approximately 130 validation repertoires. There were about 160 TCR beta chains listed as cytomegalovirus-associated. Across donors, most TCRs were seen rarely, yet some public ones were widespread.

This chain uses TRBV2 with TRBJ1-4; 7 bases are a match to TRBD1. This TCR derives from a man in his late teens or twenties in good health and CMV-seronegative. The source material was PBMCs. The DNA of the CDR3 is TGTGCCAGCGGGGACAGAACTGCAACTAATGAAAAACTGTTTTTT. Amino acids: CASGDRTATNEKLFF.